The 21 T cell receptor beta chains below were found in one sample sequenced in a study of control samples from healthy donors and cancer patients. Libraries were prepared by immunoSEQ multiplex PCR; TCRdb keeps only in-frame clonotypes and omits some of them. The top ten clones hold 8.5% to 10% of a sample with about 130,000 clones, 75% to 95% of them seen once. The specimen sequenced was blood. These receptors were collected from a man aged 18-30 years in good health.

The chain links TRBV5-1 to TRBJ2-3, with a tentative D call TRBD2 (6 bases). Germline V lookup: CDR1 SGHRS, CDR2 YFSETQ. The V end was cut by 0 bases, the J end by 0 bases, with 11 bases between. The CDR3 runs to 16 residues. CDR3 coding DNA: TGCGCCAGCAGCTTGGGTAGCGGAGCTAGCACAGATACGCAGTATTTT. Its translation is CASSLGSGASTDTQYF.

Here the CDR3 DNA reads TGTGCCAGTAGTGTCGGACAGGCCAATCAGCCCCAGCATTTT. Translated, it gives CASSVGQANQPQHF. The V call is TRBV19, the J call TRBJ1-5, with 7 bases identical to TRBD1. CDR1 LNHDA and CDR2 SQIVND come from the germline V gene (reference sequence). After removal of 5 bases from V and 3 bases from J, the junction contained 4 bases not matched to a gene. The CDR3 loop spans 14 amino acids.

As DNA, the CDR3 is TGTGCCAGCAGCTTAGACCCTAGCGAGGGGACCCAGTACTTC. Its protein product is CASSLDPSEGTQYF. The chain recombines TRBV11-3 with TRBJ2-5, with D possibly TRBD2 on 6 matching bases. The CDR3 runs to 14 residues. V gave up 0 bases and J gave up 7 bases, with 12 bases separating them. CDR1 SGHNT and CDR2 YENEEA come from the germline V gene. Together with reference TRBV11-3 and TRBJ2-5, the CDR3 gives the full variable domain: EAGVVQSPRYKIIEKKQPVAFWCNPISGHNTLYWYLQNLGQGPELLIRYENEEAVDDSQLPKDRFSAERLKGVDSTLKIQPAELGDSAVYLCASSLDPSEGTQYFGPGTRLLVL.

V is TRBV2 and J is TRBJ1-4; D not resolved. This CDR3 spans 10 amino acids. V was cut by 8 bases and J by 8 bases, with 6 bases left in between. Germline CDR1 and CDR2: SNHLY and FYNNEI. CDR3 sequence reads: CASSEEKLFF. The DNA for the CDR3 is TGTGCCAGCTCTGAAGAAAAACTGTTTTTT.

This clone was seen only once. The chain joins TRBV30 to TRBJ2-7, with D possibly matching TRBD1 (6 bases). From germline, CDR1 is GTSNPN and CDR2 SVGIG (reference sequence). The CDR3 spans 13 residues. V was cut by 6 bases and J by 1 base, with 13 bases left in between. CDR3 bases: TGTGCCTGTTCCGGGACACGGTCCTACGAGCAGTACTTC. It encodes CACSGTRSYEQYF.

V and J are TRBV7-9 and TRBJ1-2, with 10 bases aligning to TRBD1. Trimming cost V 5 bases and J 5 bases; bases outside gene matches: 2. The germline gives CDR1 SEHNR, CDR2 FQNEAQ (reference sequence). This CDR3 region has 13 residues. In DNA form, the CDR3 reads TGTGCCAGCAGCGACAGGGGGCAGTATGGCTACACCTTC. It encodes CASSDRGQYGYTF. Combining the CDR3 with reference TRBV7-9 and TRBJ1-2 gives the whole variable domain DTGVSQNPRHKITKRGQNVTFRCDPISEHNRLYWYRQTLGQGPEFLTYFQNEAQLEKSRLLSDRFSAERPKGSFSTLEIQRTEQGDSAMYLCASSDRGQYGYTFGSGTRLTVV.

The genes are TRBV9 and TRBJ2-7, with D hard to call. Germline loops: CDR1 SGDLS, CDR2 YYNGEE. V was cut by 0 bases and J by 10 bases, with 17 bases left in between. CDR3 length: 14 amino acids. CDR3 DNA sequence: TGTGCCAGCAGCGTAGAAGATCTCGACCAGGCTCAGTACTTC. This codes for CASSVEDLDQAQYF.

The chain couples TRBV7-3 to TRBJ1-1, with no clear D. The germline V and J ends were trimmed by 2 bases and 1 base, with 5 bases remaining between them. From germline, CDR1 is SGHTA and CDR2 FQGTGA. The length of the CDR3 is 13 residues. The CDR3 region has the DNA TGTGCCAGCAGCTTAGGAGCGAACACTGAAGCTTTCTTT. Amino acid sequence: CASSLGANTEAFF.

The gene calls are TRBV19 and TRBJ1-2, with 7 positions matching TRBD1. The CDR3 is 12 amino acids. The germline V gene encodes CDR1 LNHDA and CDR2 SQIVND (reference sequence). V shed 8 bases and J 8 bases; nucleotides not matched to a gene: 8. The CDR3 reads CASDSGTDGYTF. The CDR3 DNA sequence: TGTGCCAGTGATTCCGGGACAGACGGCTACACCTTC.

This chain links TRBV6-5 with TRBJ1-3, with D unresolved. This CDR3 has 16 amino acids. Trimming shortened V by 2 bases and J by 0 bases, and 11 bases separated the two germline ends. Germline V gene lookup returns CDR1 MNHEY and CDR2 SVGAGI. The chain's CDR3 is CASSYGLADSGNTIYF. Written as DNA, the CDR3 is TGTGCCAGCAGTTACGGTTTGGCGGACTCTGGAAACACCATATATTTT.

The chain employs TRBV7-9 and TRBJ1-1; a possible D gene is TRBD1 (5 bases). V lost 11 bases to trimming and J lost 5 bases, with 18 bases between them. The length of the CDR3 is 13 residues. Germline V gene sequence: CDR1 SEHNR, CDR2 FQNEAQ (reference sequence). CDR3 region: CAGWTAGRTEAFF. The CDR3 DNA follows: TGTGCCGGTTGGACGGCAGGGCGAACTGAAGCTTTCTTT.

V usage is TRBV14 and J usage is TRBJ1-1; 8 bases fit TRBD1. In germline, CDR1 is SGHDN, CDR2 FVKESK. With 5 bases clipped from V and 1 base from J, the junction kept 9 bases outside the gene matches. This CDR3 is 16 amino acids long. In DNA, the CDR3 is TGTGCCAGCAGCACAATCTCCGGGACAGGGAACACTGAAGCTTTCTTT. This gives the protein CASSTISGTGNTEAFF.

The rearrangement joins TRBV10-1 to TRBJ2-3; 13 bases match TRBD2. The CDR3 spans 16 residues. Per the germline V gene, CDR1 is WNHNN and CDR2 is SYGVQD (reference sequence). V lost 5 bases to trimming and J lost 0 bases; unmatched junction nucleotides: 2. CDR3 sequence: CASSMGLAGSTDTQYF. In nucleotides, the CDR3 is TGCGCCAGCAGTATGGGACTAGCGGGAAGCACAGATACGCAGTATTTT.

This clone was found once. The chain has TRBV30 and TRBJ1-4, with a weak D call TRBD1 (5 bases). CDR3 length: 15 amino acids. The germline V gene encodes CDR1 GTSNPN and CDR2 SVGIG (reference sequence). Trimming stripped 3 bases from V and 4 bases from J, with 15 bases between. CDR3 loop: CAWSVTGRSNEKLFF. The DNA for the CDR3 is TGTGCCTGGAGCGTTACGGGACGGAGTAATGAAAAACTGTTTTTT.

The rearrangement joins TRBV5-5 to TRBJ1-5, with TRBD1 matching over 7 bases. V lost 2 bases and J lost 7; bases outside the gene matches: 12. The CDR3 is 16 residues long. Germline CDR1 is SGHKS and CDR2 is YYEKEE (reference sequence). The CDR3 sequence: CASSFYGSRDSQPQHF. CDR3 sequence (DNA): TGTGCCAGCAGCTTTTATGGATCCAGGGACAGCCAGCCCCAGCATTTT. Drawing the rest from reference TRBV5-5 and TRBJ1-5, the complete variable domain is DAGVTQSPTHLIKTRGQQVTLRCSPISGHKSVSWYQQVLGQGPQFIFQYYEKEERGRGNFPDRFSARQFPNYSSELNVNALLLGDSALYLCASSFYGSRDSQPQHFGDGTRLSIL.

The CDR3 DNA is TGTGCCTGGCGGGGGTCTGGAAACACCATATATTTT. Translation gives CAWRGSGNTIYF. This rearrangement joins TRBV30 to TRBJ1-3; D is perhaps TRBD1 (5 bases). Germline V gene lookup returns CDR1 GTSNPN and CDR2 SVGIG (reference sequence). This CDR3 region has 12 residues. With 5 bases removed from V and 1 base from J, the gap between germline ends came to 6 bases.

The rearrangement uses TRBV10-2 and TRBJ2-1; D possibly uses TRBD1 or TRBD2 (5 bases each). This CDR3 is 12 amino acids long. The V gene's germline CDR1 is WSHSY and CDR2 SAAADI. The ends were cut back, 0 bases at V and 16 bases at J, with 13 bases in the middle. The chain's CDR3 is CASSESRERFFF. The CDR3 DNA sequence: TGCGCCAGCAGTGAGTCCAGGGAGCGTTTCTTCTTC.

This clone occurred once. This sequence joins TRBV19 and TRBJ2-7; D call uncertain. The V gene lost 5 bases and the J gene lost 7 bases, with 9 bases spanning the gap. The V gene's germline CDR1 is LNHDA and CDR2 SQIVND (reference sequence). This CDR3 has 11 amino acids. In DNA form, the CDR3 reads TGTGCCAGTAGTGACGAAGGGGAGCAGTACTTC. It specifies CASSDEGEQYF.

CDR3 DNA: TGTGCCAGCAGCTTGCGGCTAGCGGGGGGTCTCACAGATACGCAGTATTTT. Amino acid sequence: CASSLRLAGGLTDTQYF. The J gene is TRBJ2-3, the V gene TRBV5-6; 11 bases align to TRBD2. The germline V gene encodes CDR1 SGHDT and CDR2 YYEEEE. This CDR3 is built from 17 residues. Trimming removed 1 base from V and 2 bases from J; junction bases left unmatched: 6.

V and J are TRBV11-2 and TRBJ2-7; 8 nucleotides agree with TRBD1. The CDR3 spans 14 residues. The germline V gene encodes CDR1 SGHAT and CDR2 FQNNGV. The V gene end was trimmed by 5 bases and the J gene end by 0 bases; junction bases not matched to a gene: 3. CDR3 nucleotides: TGTGCCAGCAGCCTGGACAGGGTCTCCTACGAGCAGTACTTC. Protein: CASSLDRVSYEQYF.

J is TRBJ2-7 and V is TRBV11-2; 7 positions match TRBD1. With 5 bases clipped from V and 3 bases from J, the junction kept 1 base outside the gene matches. This CDR3 is 12 amino acids long. The germline CDR1 and CDR2 sequences are SGHAT and FQNNGV. The CDR3 loop reads CASSRDSYEQYF. The CDR3 nucleotides read TGTGCCAGCAGCCGGGACAGCTACGAGCAGTACTTC.